This TCR beta chain comes out of a study of control samples from healthy donors and cancer patients. TCRdb's table, derived via immunoSEQ multiplex PCR, lists solely in-frame clones and lacks some. Of under 100,000 clones detected, roughly 89% appear once; the ten largest clones hold less than 10%. The V gene's germline CDR1 is ENHRY and CDR2 SYGVKD. The CDR3 sequence is 13 residues long. The V and J ends lost 11 bases and 2 bases, in that order; junction bases with no gene match: 6. Material for sequencing was PBMCs. The receptor was derived from a woman aged 45-59 years with colorectal cancer. V usage is TRBV10-3 and J usage is TRBJ1-5, with 7 bases fitting TRBD1. The CDR3 region is CAARGEGNQPQHF. CDR3 nucleotide sequence: TGTGCCGCCAGGGGGGAGGGCAATCAGCCCCAGCATTTT.